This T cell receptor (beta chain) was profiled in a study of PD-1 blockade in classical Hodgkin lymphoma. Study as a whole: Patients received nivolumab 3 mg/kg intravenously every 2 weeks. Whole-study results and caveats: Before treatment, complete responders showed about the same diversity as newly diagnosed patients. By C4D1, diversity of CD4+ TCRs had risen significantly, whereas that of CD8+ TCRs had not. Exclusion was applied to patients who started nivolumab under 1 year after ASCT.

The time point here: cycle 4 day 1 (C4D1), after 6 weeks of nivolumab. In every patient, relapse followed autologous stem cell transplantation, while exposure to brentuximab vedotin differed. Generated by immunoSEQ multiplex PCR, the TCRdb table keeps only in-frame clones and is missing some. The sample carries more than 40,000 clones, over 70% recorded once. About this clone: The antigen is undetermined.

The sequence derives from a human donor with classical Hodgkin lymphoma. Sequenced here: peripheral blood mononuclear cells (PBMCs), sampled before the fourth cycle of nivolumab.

The CDR3: CASSSPRDTRLHHGSPLHF. The CDR3 DNA reads TGTGCCAGCAGTAGCCCCCGGGACACTCGATTACACCACGGTTCACCCCTCCACTTT. V is TRBV28 and J is TRBJ1-6; perhaps TRBD1 as D (6 bases). The germline CDR1 and CDR2 sequences are MDHEN and SYDVKM. Trimming took off 5 bases at V and 9 bases at J, with 29 bases between the two ends. This CDR3 is 19 amino acids long.